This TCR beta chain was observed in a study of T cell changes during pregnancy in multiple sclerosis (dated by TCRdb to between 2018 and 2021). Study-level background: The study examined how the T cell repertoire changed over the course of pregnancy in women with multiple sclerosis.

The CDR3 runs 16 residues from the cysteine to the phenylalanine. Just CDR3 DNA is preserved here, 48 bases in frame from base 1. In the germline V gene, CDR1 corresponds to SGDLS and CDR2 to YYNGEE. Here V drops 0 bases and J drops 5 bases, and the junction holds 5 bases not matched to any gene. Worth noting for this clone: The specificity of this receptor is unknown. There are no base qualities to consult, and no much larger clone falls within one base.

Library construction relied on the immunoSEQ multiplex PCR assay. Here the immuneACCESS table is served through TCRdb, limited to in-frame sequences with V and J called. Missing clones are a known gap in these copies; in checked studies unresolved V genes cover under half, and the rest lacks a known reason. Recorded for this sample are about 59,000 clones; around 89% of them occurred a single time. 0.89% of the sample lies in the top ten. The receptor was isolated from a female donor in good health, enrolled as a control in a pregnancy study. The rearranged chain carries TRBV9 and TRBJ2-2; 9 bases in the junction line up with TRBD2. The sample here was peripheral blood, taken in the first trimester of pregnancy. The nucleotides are TGTGCCAGCAGCGTAGGCGGGGGGGCTGGGACCGGGGAGCTGTTTTTT. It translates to CASSVGGGAGTGELFF.